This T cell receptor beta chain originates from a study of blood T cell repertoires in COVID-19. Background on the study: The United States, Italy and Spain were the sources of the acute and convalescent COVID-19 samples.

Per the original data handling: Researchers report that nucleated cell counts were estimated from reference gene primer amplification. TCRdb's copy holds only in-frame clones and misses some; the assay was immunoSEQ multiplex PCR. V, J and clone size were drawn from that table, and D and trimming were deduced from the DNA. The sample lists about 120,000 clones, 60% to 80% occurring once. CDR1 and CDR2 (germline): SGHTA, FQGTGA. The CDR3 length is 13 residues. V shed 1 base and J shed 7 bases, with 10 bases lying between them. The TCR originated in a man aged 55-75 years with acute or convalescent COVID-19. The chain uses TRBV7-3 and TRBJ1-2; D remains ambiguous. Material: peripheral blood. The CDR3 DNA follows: TGTGCCAGCAGCTTAATAGAGGGTTTTGGCTACACCTTC. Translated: CASSLIEGFGYTF.